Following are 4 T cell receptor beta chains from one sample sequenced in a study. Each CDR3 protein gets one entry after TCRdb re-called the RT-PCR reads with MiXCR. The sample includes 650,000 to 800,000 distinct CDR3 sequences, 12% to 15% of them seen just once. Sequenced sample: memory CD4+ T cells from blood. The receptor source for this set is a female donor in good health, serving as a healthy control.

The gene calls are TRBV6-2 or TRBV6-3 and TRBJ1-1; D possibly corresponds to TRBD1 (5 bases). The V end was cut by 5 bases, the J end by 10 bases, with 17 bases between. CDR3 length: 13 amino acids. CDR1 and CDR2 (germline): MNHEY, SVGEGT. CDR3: CASSTSQGSTAFF. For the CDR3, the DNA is TGTGCCAGCAGTACCTCGCAGGGATCAACAGCTTTCTTT.

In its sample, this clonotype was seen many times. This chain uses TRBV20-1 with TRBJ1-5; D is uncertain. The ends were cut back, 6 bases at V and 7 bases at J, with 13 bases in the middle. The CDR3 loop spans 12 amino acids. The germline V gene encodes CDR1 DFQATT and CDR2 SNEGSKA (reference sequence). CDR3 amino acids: CSATRGTQPQHF. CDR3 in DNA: TGCAGTGCAACTCGGGGAACCCAGCCCCAGCATTTT.

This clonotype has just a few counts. The CDR3 region is CASSPLARGGYEQYF. As DNA, the CDR3 is TGTGCCAGCAGCCCTCTCGCCAGGGGGGGTTACGAGCAGTACTTC. This sequence joins TRBV7-9 and TRBJ2-7, with D perhaps TRBD1 or TRBD2 (7 bases each). The V gene's germline CDR1 is SEHNR and CDR2 FQNEAQ (reference sequence). CDR3 length: 15 residues. Between the trimmed V and J ends, which lost 5 bases and 4 bases, there was a span of 18 bases.

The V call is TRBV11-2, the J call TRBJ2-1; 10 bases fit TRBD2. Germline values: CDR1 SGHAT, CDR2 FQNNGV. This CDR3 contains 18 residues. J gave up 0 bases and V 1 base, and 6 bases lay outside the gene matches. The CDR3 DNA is TGTGCCAGCAGCTTAGGGAGCTTAGCGGGGGGCTCCTACAATGAGCAGTTCTTC. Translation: CASSLGSLAGGSYNEQFF.